This passage covers 12 T cell receptor beta chains from one sample sequenced in a study of blood T cells in healthy people across ages. PCR was performed a second time for about 7 to 11 cycles using a sample-barcoded 5' primer and a J-beta primer mix. One entry per CDR3 protein results from TCRdb running MiXCR on the 5' RACE reads. Seen here are some 760,000 distinct CDR3 sequences, 25% observed once, and the top ten hold more than 8.5%. The data were also submitted as part of a second study, on T cells of mothers and their children.

What was sequenced was blood. The receptors come from a boy younger than 18 in good health.

V and J are TRBV3-1 and TRBJ2-1, with 10 bases identical to TRBD2. Germline-derived CDR1 and CDR2 are LGHDT and YNNKEL (reference sequence). The CDR3 loop spans 15 amino acids. V was pared by 4 bases and J by 6 bases, with 6 bases of the junction left unmatched. For the CDR3, the DNA is TGTGCCAGCAGCCCCCCGGGACTAGCGACCAATGAGCAGTTCTTC. It yields the protein CASSPPGLATNEQFF.

The chain recombines TRBV7-2 with TRBJ2-7; 7 bases match TRBD2. The CDR3 totals 15 residues. Germline trimming cut 9 bases from V and 0 bases from J; bases unmatched to any gene: 11. CDR1 and CDR2 (germline): SGHTA, FQGNSA. CDR3 DNA sequence: TGTGCCAGTAGACAACAAACTAGCGCCTCCTACGAGCAGTACTTC. Residues: CASRQQTSASYEQYF.

The chain combines TRBV11-2 with TRBJ2-5, with 7 bases matching TRBD2. The J call may be faulty, since TRBJ2-1 better matches the DNA end. This CDR3 spans 14 amino acids. Germline V lookup: CDR1 SGHAT, CDR2 FQNNGV. The CDR3: CASTYWRERNEQFF. CDR3 coding DNA: TGTGCCAGCACCTACTGGCGGGAGCGTAATGAGCAGTTCTTC.

This clonotype has more than one count but fewer than ten. The rearrangement links TRBV27 to TRBJ2-1, with D hard to call. The V and J ends lost 6 bases and 10 bases respectively, with 16 bases between them. This CDR3 is 13 amino acids long. Germline CDR1 reads MNHEY; CDR2 reads SMNVEV (reference sequence). This chain's CDR3 is CASSLRTLEEQFF. CDR3 in DNA: TGTGCCAGCAGCCTTAGGACCCTGGAGGAGCAGTTCTTC.

The table lists this clonotype with a few counts. The V gene is TRBV11-2, the J gene TRBJ2-5, with TRBD2 matching over 8 bases. Germline V lookup: CDR1 SGHAT, CDR2 FQNNGV. This CDR3 is built from 19 residues. The V and J ends lost 4 bases and 5 bases, in that order; junction bases with no gene match: 21. Written as DNA, the CDR3 is TGTGCCAGCAGCTCTAACGGGGAGTCGCGGACTAGCAGGACGGAGACCCAGTACTTC. The encoded protein is CASSSNGESRTSRTETQYF.

The genes are TRBV6-1 and TRBJ1-1; D perhaps matches TRBD1 (5 bases). CDR1 MNHNS and CDR2 SASEGT come from the germline V gene. This CDR3 region has 14 residues. V was cut by 4 bases and J by 4 bases, with 13 bases left in between. CDR3 DNA sequence: TGTGCCAGCAGTGTGACCACCGGGGCCACTGAAGCTTTCTTT. This encodes CASSVTTGATEAFF.

The V call is TRBV28, the J call TRBJ1-3, with unresolved D. The CDR3 covers 13 residues. Trimming removed 8 bases from V and 5 bases from J, with 13 bases in between. The germline gives CDR1 MDHEN, CDR2 SYDVKM. For the CDR3, the DNA is TGTGCCAGCCGGAAGGGAGGACGAAACACCATATATTTT. Protein product: CASRKGGRNTIYF. The whole variable domain, remainder taken from reference TRBV28 and TRBJ1-3, is DVKVTQSSRYLVKRTGEKVFLECVQDMDHENMFWYRQDPGLGLRLIYFSYDVKMKEKGDIPEGYSVSREKKERFSLILESASTNQTSMYLCASRKGGRNTIYFGEGSWLTVV.

This clonotype was counted a few times. The gene calls are TRBV29-1 and TRBJ1-5; D perhaps matches TRBD1 (6 bases). Germline V gene sequence: CDR1 SQVTM, CDR2 ANQGSEA. Trimming shortened V by 7 bases and J by 1 base, and 17 bases separated the two germline ends. The CDR3 loop spans 15 amino acids. In DNA form, the CDR3 reads TGCAGCGCCAGAGAGACAGGCTCGAGCAATCAGCCCCAGCATTTT. It specifies CSARETGSSNQPQHF.

This chain connects TRBV3-1 to TRBJ2-7, with D possibly being TRBD2 (6 bases). Trimming shortened V by 3 bases and J by 13 bases, and 16 bases separated the two germline ends. The CDR3 spans 12 residues. Germline V gene sequence: CDR1 LGHDT, CDR2 YNNKEL (reference sequence). CDR3: CASSQAAGHIYF. CDR3 nucleotides: TGTGCCAGCAGCCAGGCGGCGGGGCATATCTACTTC.

This clonotype was counted a few times. This chain connects TRBV4-2 to TRBJ2-5, with 10 positions matching TRBD2. The CDR3 extends over 17 amino acids. Germline CDR1 reads LGHNA; CDR2 reads YNFKEQ. The V segment lost 1 base and the J segment 3 bases; nucleotides outside the gene matches: 8. The CDR3 DNA sequence: TGTGCCAGCAGCCAAGCCCCACTAGCGGGGCACGAAGAGACCCAGTACTTC. Protein: CASSQAPLAGHEETQYF.

The chain has TRBV21-1 and TRBJ2-4; the DNA was not used to check the table's D call, TRBD1. TRBV21-1 is listed as a pseudogene. The CDR3 covers 18 residues. Here the CDR3 reads CASSESGAVILAKNIQYF. CDR3 DNA: TGTGCCAGCAGCGAGTCGGGGGCGGTTATTTTAGCCAAAAACATTCAGTACTTC.

The CDR3 here is CASGLGLAGSNEQFF. CDR3 coding DNA: TGTGCCAGCGGATTAGGACTAGCGGGATCAAATGAGCAGTTCTTC. The V and J genes are TRBV28 and TRBJ2-5; the match to TRBD2 covers 12 bases. Matching the DNA end better, TRBJ2-1 makes the J call doubtful. The CDR3 extends over 15 amino acids. Germline CDR1 and CDR2: MDHEN and SYDVKM.